A single sample is the source of the 13 T cell receptor beta chains below, sequenced in a study of T-cell reconstitution after alpha-beta-depleted transplantation in children. Unique molecular identifiers were used in preparing the TCRbeta library. TCRdb called the PCR reads again in MiXCR, with one record for every CDR3 protein. The table lists about 350,000 distinct CDR3 sequences, roughly 15% of them singletons. The sample consisted of PBMCs, taken from the stem cell graft. These receptors were taken from a human donor who donated a stem cell graft to a child with Fanconi anemia.

This clonotype was seen at least ten times. V usage is TRBV11-2 and J usage is TRBJ2-1, with 7 bases matching TRBD2. Germline lookup yields CDR1 SGHAT and CDR2 FQNNGV. V was pared by 3 bases and J by 4 bases, with 6 bases of the junction left unmatched. The CDR3 runs to 15 residues. The CDR3 region has the DNA TGTGCCAGCAGCTTCCGGGGTAGCGGGTACAATGAGCAGTTCTTC. Amino acids: CASSFRGSGYNEQFF.

This clonotype was observed a few times. The rearrangement links TRBV20-1 to TRBJ2-1, with 13 bases fitting TRBD2. The CDR3 contains 18 residues. The V segment lost 0 bases and the J segment 0 bases; nucleotides outside the gene matches: 5. Germline V CDR1 and CDR2: DFQATT, SNEGSKA (reference sequence). The CDR3 DNA reads TGCAGTGCTAGAGATCTACTAGCGGGGGGGAGCTCCTACAATGAGCAGTTCTTC. It codes for CSARDLLAGGSSYNEQFF.

This clonotype was observed at least ten times. CDR3 protein: CAISEQGPYNSPLHF. In DNA, the CDR3 is TGTGCCATCAGTGAACAGGGACCCTATAATTCACCCCTCCACTTT. This rearrangement joins TRBV10-3 to TRBJ1-6; D is perhaps TRBD1 (6 bases). The CDR3 loop spans 15 amino acids. Germline CDR1 reads ENHRY; CDR2 reads SYGVKD. V lost 3 bases to trimming and J lost 2 bases, with 8 bases between them.

This clonotype appeared a few times. The chain carries TRBV6-1 and TRBJ2-1, with TRBD2 as a possible D gene (6 bases). V was trimmed by 7 bases and J by 7 bases, leaving 20 bases between them. The CDR3 runs to 15 residues. Germline V gene lookup returns CDR1 MNHNS and CDR2 SASEGT. The CDR3 region is CASTEWGEAENEQFF. Written as DNA, the CDR3 is TGTGCCAGCACCGAGTGGGGGGAAGCTGAGAATGAGCAGTTCTTC.

V usage is TRBV4-3 and J usage is TRBJ2-5, with D tentatively TRBD1 or TRBD2 (5 bases each). V was clipped by 3 bases and J by 5 bases, with 19 bases between them. CDR1 LGHNA and CDR2 YSLEER come from the germline V gene. The CDR3 extends over 16 amino acids. This CDR3 reads CASSQGQSRGGETQYF. The CDR3 coding sequence is TGCGCCAGCAGCCAGGGGCAATCTAGGGGCGGGGAGACCCAGTACTTC.

CDR3 nucleotides: TGTGCCAGCATCCGGACAGGGGATAACAAGGGTGAAGCTTTCTTT. Amino acids: CASIRTGDNKGEAFF. The rearrangement joins TRBV6-1 to TRBJ1-1, with 9 bases fitting TRBD1. Germline V gene lookup returns CDR1 MNHNS and CDR2 SASEGT. Unmatched junction bases numbered 13, after V lost 7 bases and J lost 7 bases. CDR3 length equals 15 residues.

V is TRBV5-1 and J is TRBJ2-2; no clear D gene. The ends were cut back, 1 base at V and 5 bases at J, with 9 bases in the middle. This CDR3 is built from 14 residues. Germline CDR1 and CDR2: SGHRS and YFSETQ. The CDR3 sequence: CASSLSGLTGELFF. DNA of the CDR3: TGCGCCAGCAGCTTGAGTGGGCTTACCGGGGAGCTGTTTTTT. Using reference TRBV5-1 and TRBJ2-2 for the parts outside the CDR3, the full variable domain is KAGVTQTPRYLIKTRGQQVTLSCSPISGHRSVSWYQQTPGQGLQFLFEYFSETQRNKGNFPGRFSGRQFSNSRSEMNVSTLELGDSALYLCASSLSGLTGELFFGEGSRLTVL.

This clonotype was counted at least ten times. The chain recombines TRBV5-6 with TRBJ2-1, with D possibly being TRBD2 (6 bases). Germline lookup yields CDR1 SGHDT and CDR2 YYEEEE. Between the trimmed V and J ends, which lost 4 bases and 2 bases, there was a span of 19 bases. The CDR3 contains 17 residues. CDR3 protein: CASSEDQGLRTYNEQFF. Here the CDR3 DNA reads TGTGCCAGCAGCGAGGATCAGGGACTTCGGACCTACAATGAGCAGTTCTTC.

This clonotype was seen repeatedly, ten times or more. The chain is built from TRBV4-3 and TRBJ2-3; 8 bases are shared with TRBD2. This CDR3 has 15 amino acids. The J segment lost 5 bases and the V segment lost 4 bases, leaving 8 bases of the junction unmatched. Germline CDR1 is LGHNA and CDR2 is YSLEER. The CDR3 DNA follows: TGCGCCAGCAGCCGTGCGGGGGGCCAGGGAGATACGCAGTATTTT. Translated, it gives CASSRAGGQGDTQYF.

The V call is TRBV7-9, the J call TRBJ2-5; 7 nucleotides line up with TRBD2. CDR1 is SEHNR, CDR2 FQNEAQ, per germline (reference sequence). This CDR3 spans 13 amino acids. Trimming at V came to 8 bases and at J to 3 bases, leaving 6 bases not matched to a gene. CDR3 nucleotides: TGTGCCAGCGGGCGCAGCGGGGAAGAGACCCAGTACTTC. It specifies CASGRSGEETQYF.

This clonotype was found a few times. The chain couples TRBV21-1 to TRBJ2-3; TRBD1 is the table's D call and was not checked against the DNA. TRBV21-1 is labeled a pseudogene. There are 15 residues in the CDR3. The CDR3 DNA reads as TGTGCCAGCAGCACCGACAGGGGTAGCACAGATACGCAGTATTTT. Protein sequence: CASSTDRGSTDTQYF.

This clonotype was picked up a small number of times. The rearrangement joins TRBV6-5 to TRBJ1-1; TRBD1 is a possible D gene (5 bases). From germline, CDR1 is MNHEY and CDR2 SVGAGI. The CDR3 has 12 residues. With 6 bases removed from V and 6 bases from J, the gap between germline ends came to 11 bases. CDR3 nucleotide sequence: TGTGCCAGCAGCAGACCAGGGTCTGAAGCTTTCTTT. This gives the protein CASSRPGSEAFF.

This clonotype was picked up a small number of times. The CDR3 DNA follows: TGCGCCAGCAGAGAGCGGGGACAGAGTTACAATGAGCAGTTCTTC. Translation: CASRERGQSYNEQFF. The rearrangement links TRBV5-1 to TRBJ2-1; tentatively, D is TRBD1 or TRBD2 (7 bases each). The germline CDR1 and CDR2 sequences are SGHRS and YFSETQ. This CDR3 contains 15 residues. Trimming stripped 5 bases from V and 4 bases from J, with 16 bases between.